The next 9 T cell receptor beta chains were all read from a single sample in a study of T cell responses to AZD1222 COVID-19 vaccine (dated by TCRdb to about 2021). In light of the paper, this sample's time point label describes: about 28 days (+/-7) after the second vaccine dose. Receptors were amplified or captured by the immunoSEQ multiplex PCR assay. Here the immuneACCESS table is served through TCRdb, limited to in-frame sequences with V and J called. Missing clones are a known gap in these copies; in checked studies unresolved V genes cover under half, and the rest lacks a known reason. The sample profile shows about 120,000 clones; approximately 90% of them were found once. The ten largest make up 6% to 8.5% of the sample. Source: peripheral blood, taken 28 days after the second AZD1222 dose. The origin of the receptors is an adult who received the AZD1222 COVID-19 vaccine.

This clone was observed a few times. J is TRBJ2-3 and V is TRBV9, with D unclear. Looked up from germline, CDR1 is SGDLS and CDR2 is YYNGEE. The germline V and J ends were trimmed by 0 bases and 0 bases, with 8 bases remaining between them. The CDR3 is made up of 15 amino acids. The CDR3 coding sequence is TGTGCCAGCAGCGTAGCGGTTGACAGCACAGATACGCAGTATTTT. This codes for CASSVAVDSTDTQYF.

The chain couples TRBV11-3 to TRBJ2-2; TRBD1 might be the D (5 bases). The CDR3 has 13 amino acids. V lost 3 bases and J 3 bases, leaving 5 bases between the germline ends. CDR1 is SGHNT and CDR2 is YENEEA in the germline V gene. CDR3 amino acids: CASSLTDTGELFF. The CDR3 bases are TGTGCCAGCAGCTTGACAGACACCGGGGAGCTGTTTTTT.

The rearrangement joins TRBV4-3 to TRBJ1-2; perhaps TRBD1 as D (5 bases). From germline, CDR1 is LGHNA and CDR2 YSLEER. V was trimmed by 4 bases and J by 3 bases, leaving 12 bases between them. This CDR3 has 14 amino acids. CDR3 sequence (DNA): TGCGCCAGCAGCCTCAGGGAATTCGACTATGGCTACACCTTC. Translated: CASSLREFDYGYTF.

The chain employs TRBV19 and TRBJ1-2, with D tentatively TRBD1 (5 bases). The germline V gene encodes CDR1 LNHDA and CDR2 SQIVND (reference sequence). There are 16 residues in the CDR3. V was pared by 0 bases and J by 4 bases, with 15 bases between. The CDR3 bases are TGTGCCAGTAGTATAGAGGGGACTTCCTACCCCTATGGCTACACCTTC. Protein sequence: CASSIEGTSYPYGYTF. Full variable domain (missing parts from reference TRBV19 and TRBJ1-2): DGGITQSPKYLFRKEGQNVTLSCEQNLNHDAMYWYRQDPGQGLRLIYYSQIVNDFQKGDIAEGYSVSREKKESFPLTVTSAQKNPTAFYLCASSIEGTSYPYGYTFGSGTRLTVV.

V gene TRBV5-6 combines with J gene TRBJ2-1, with 8 bases aligning to TRBD1. Germline V lookup: CDR1 SGHDT, CDR2 YYEEEE. V shed 0 bases, J shed 3 bases, and the junction held 2 bases outside the gene matches. This CDR3 has 15 residues. CDR3 bases: TGTGCCAGCAGCTTGGGACAGGGGTTCTACAATGAGCAGTTCTTC. Its translation: CASSLGQGFYNEQFF.

V and J are TRBV5-1 and TRBJ2-7; 7 bases line up with TRBD2. Germline V gene data show CDR1 as SGHRS and CDR2 as YFSETQ. The CDR3 runs to 15 residues. The V gene end was trimmed by 2 bases and the J gene end by 0 bases; junction bases not matched to a gene: 5. Written as DNA, the CDR3 is TGCGCCAGCAGCTTCTTTGGCGGGAGCTCCTACGAGCAGTACTTC. The encoded protein is CASSFFGGSSYEQYF.

This rearrangement joins TRBV9 to TRBJ1-2, with 7 bases fitting TRBD1. CDR1 and CDR2 from the germline V gene are SGDLS and YYNGEE. J lost 7 bases, V lost 3 bases, and 9 bases had no gene match. CDR3 length: 14 residues. The DNA for the CDR3 is TGTGCCAGCAGCGCGAAACAGGGGTCCGGTGGCTACACCTTC. Translating gives CASSAKQGSGGYTF.

The chain is built from TRBV5-1 and TRBJ2-5; 9 nucleotides line up with TRBD2. This CDR3 region has 18 residues. V dropped 0 bases and J dropped 0; count of bases not matched to a gene: 9. The germline CDR1 and CDR2 sequences are SGHRS and YFSETQ. In nucleotides, the CDR3 is TGCGCCAGCAGCTTGGAAGTTGCGGGGGGGACGTACCAAGAGACCCAGTACTTC. This sequence encodes CASSLEVAGGTYQETQYF.

This chain joins TRBV15 and TRBJ2-3; 14 bases match TRBD2. V lost 7 bases to trimming and J lost 1 base; unmatched junction nucleotides: 1. The CDR3 loop spans 15 amino acids. The V gene's germline CDR1 is LNHNV and CDR2 YYDKDF (reference sequence). The CDR3 bases are TGTGCCACCAAGGGACTAGCGGGAGGCACAGATACGCAGTATTTT. It is translated as CATKGLAGGTDTQYF.